One sample yielded the 31 T cell receptor beta chains listed below, sequenced in a study of radiation and T cells in renal cell carcinoma. Clones were read by immunoSEQ multiplex PCR, and TCRdb kept only the in-frame ones, dropping some. The sample lists 45,000 or so clones, roughly 84% occurring once. Specified time point: baseline pretreatment blood. Sample treatment: 15 Gy SBRT to primary tumor, nephrectomy 4 weeks later. The sample in question was blood, obtained from a patient whose treatment included radiotherapy and nephrectomy. Receptors originate from a woman between 65 and 79 years old with renal cell carcinoma.

The CDR3 loop is CASSLLSEQYF. DNA of the CDR3: TGTGCCAGCAGCTTACTTAGCGAGCAGTACTTC. The chain joins TRBV7-9 to TRBJ2-7; D gene uncertain. V was clipped by 2 bases and J by 6 bases, with 5 bases between them. Per the germline V gene, CDR1 is SEHNR and CDR2 is FQNEAQ (reference sequence). The length of the CDR3 is 11 residues.

This clone was seen only once. This chain uses TRBV30 with TRBJ1-4; D perhaps matches TRBD1 (5 bases). This CDR3 comprises 19 residues. V gave up 0 bases and J gave up 2 bases, with 22 bases separating them. CDR1 is GTSNPN and CDR2 is SVGIG in the germline V gene (reference sequence). CDR3 sequence: CAWSVPGPPKRRTNEKLFF. The CDR3, as DNA: TGTGCCTGGAGTGTCCCGGGACCCCCTAAGAGGAGGACTAATGAAAAACTGTTTTTT.

The chain has TRBV6-5 and TRBJ2-7; TRBD2 aligns across 8 bases. After removal of 5 bases from V and 2 bases from J, the junction contained 5 bases not matched to a gene. The CDR3 has 14 amino acids. Germline CDR1 MNHEY, CDR2 SVGAGI. CDR3 loop: CASSVSGAAYEQYF. Here the CDR3 DNA reads TGTGCCAGCAGTGTTAGCGGGGCCGCCTACGAGCAGTACTTC.

V is TRBV19 and J is TRBJ2-7; D not resolved. The V and J ends lost 1 base and 2 bases respectively, with 18 bases between them. The V gene's germline CDR1 is LNHDA and CDR2 SQIVND (reference sequence). CDR3 size: 17 residues. The DNA for the CDR3 is TGTGCCAGTAGTATAGCAGACGGGCAGGAGTATCCCTACGAGCAGTACTTC. The encoded protein is CASSIADGQEYPYEQYF.

V usage is TRBV5-4 and J usage is TRBJ1-3; D unclear. The V end was cut by 2 bases, the J end by 4 bases, with 13 bases between. The CDR3 consists of 15 residues. Looked up from germline, CDR1 is SGHNT and CDR2 is YYREEE (reference sequence). The DNA for the CDR3 is TGTGCCAGCAGCTTTATGGCGGGTCTCGGAAACACCATATATTTT. Amino acids: CASSFMAGLGNTIYF.

The rearrangement joins TRBV4-3 to TRBJ1-4; 10 bases fit TRBD1. Trimming cost V 3 bases and J 7 bases; bases outside gene matches: 5. The CDR3 consists of 15 residues. Germline V gene sequence: CDR1 LGHNA, CDR2 YSLEER. The CDR3 loop is CASSQPGQGLEKLFF. CDR3 DNA: TGCGCCAGCAGCCAGCCGGGACAGGGGCTTGAAAAACTGTTTTTT.

The chain links TRBV9 to TRBJ2-7; weak D call: TRBD2 (5 bases). The CDR3 length is 15 residues. The germline CDR1 and CDR2 sequences are SGDLS and YYNGEE. With 3 bases removed from V and 4 bases from J, the gap between germline ends came to 17 bases. CDR3 sequence (DNA): TGTGCCAGCAGCGCGCTTGGGCTAGCCGGTTACGAGCAGTACTTC. Translation gives CASSALGLAGYEQYF.

The chain employs TRBV9 and TRBJ2-1, with 8 bases aligning to TRBD2. J was trimmed by 10 bases and V by 4 bases; bases with no gene match: 7. CDR1 SGDLS and CDR2 YYNGEE come from the germline V gene. The CDR3 extends over 13 amino acids. As DNA, the CDR3 is TGTGCCAGCAGCCCCGGACTAGCTGGGGAGCAGTTCTTC. It specifies CASSPGLAGEQFF.

This sequence joins TRBV5-1 and TRBJ2-7, with 10 positions matching TRBD1. Germline trimming cut 1 base from V and 2 bases from J; bases unmatched to any gene: 3. The CDR3 runs 15 residues. Germline V gene data show CDR1 as SGHRS and CDR2 as YFSETQ. DNA of the CDR3: TGCGCCAGCAGCTTGACCGGACAGGGGGCCTACGAGCAGTACTTC. This translates into CASSLTGQGAYEQYF.

This clone was observed once. The chain is built from TRBV27 and TRBJ2-7; D gene uncertain. CDR3 length: 14 residues. V was shortened by 4 bases and J by 2 bases, with 12 bases between the two germline ends. From germline, CDR1 is MNHEY and CDR2 SMNVEV (reference sequence). The CDR3 DNA reads as TGTGCCAGCAGTTCCCTCTTAAAGACCTACGAGCAGTACTTC. Residues: CASSSLLKTYEQYF.

This clone was observed a few times. The gene calls are TRBV5-4 and TRBJ1-5; 10 positions agree with TRBD1. This CDR3 region has 13 residues. The J segment lost 9 bases and the V segment lost 4 bases, leaving 4 bases of the junction unmatched. Germline-derived CDR1 and CDR2 are SGHNT and YYREEE (reference sequence). In DNA, the CDR3 is TGTGCCAGCAGCCTGGGACAGGGGCGGCCCCAGCATTTT. Its translation is CASSLGQGRPQHF. The full variable domain, completed using reference TRBV5-4 and TRBJ1-5, is ETGVTQSPTHLIKTRGQQVTLRCSSQSGHNTVSWYQQALGQGPQFIFQYYREEENGRGNFPPRFSGLQFPNYSSELNVNALELDDSALYLCASSLGQGRPQHFGDGTRLSIL.

This chain connects TRBV7-9 to TRBJ1-4, with 8 bases that match TRBD1. This CDR3 has 15 amino acids. J lost 5 bases, V lost 4 bases, and 6 bases had no gene match. Per germline, CDR1 SEHNR and CDR2 FQNEAQ (reference sequence). The CDR3 DNA follows: TGTGCCAGCAGCTACGGACAGGGATCAAATGAAAAACTGTTTTTT. It codes for CASSYGQGSNEKLFF.

The genes are TRBV4-3 and TRBJ2-1; D might be TRBD2 (6 bases). Germline V gene data show CDR1 as LGHNA and CDR2 as YSLEER. The length of the CDR3 is 13 residues. V shed 0 bases and J shed 16 bases, with 16 bases lying between them. The CDR3 reads CASSQDRIAVVFF. CDR3 DNA sequence: TGCGCCAGCAGCCAAGATAGAATAGCGGTAGTTTTCTTC.

The DNA for the CDR3 is TGTGCCAGCAGCTTACGGAGCGGGAGGGAGGAAGATACGCAGTATTTT. Encoded protein: CASSLRSGREEDTQYF. This chain uses TRBV7-6 with TRBJ2-3, with TRBD2 matching 10 bases. The CDR3 runs 16 residues. The J segment lost 5 bases and the V segment lost 2 bases, leaving 7 bases of the junction unmatched. Germline lookup yields CDR1 SGHVS and CDR2 FNYEAQ. The full variable domain, with the rest looked up from reference TRBV7-6 and TRBJ2-3, is GAGVSQSPRYKVTKRGQDVALRCDPISGHVSLYWYRQALGQGPEFLTYFNYEAQQDKSGLPNDRFSAERPEGSISTLTIQRTEQRDSAMYRCASSLRSGREEDTQYFGPGTRLTVL.

This clone was found once. The chain employs TRBV7-9 and TRBJ2-5; 7 nucleotides agree with TRBD1. The CDR3 has 14 residues. V trimming: 5 bases; J trimming: 1 base; junction bases outside the gene matches: 4. The germline CDR1 and CDR2 sequences are SEHNR and FQNEAQ (reference sequence). In nucleotides, the CDR3 is TGTGCCAGCAGCCCTCGGGACAGCCAAGAGACCCAGTACTTC. It translates to CASSPRDSQETQYF.

V usage is TRBV9 and J usage is TRBJ1-1, with 12 bases that match TRBD1. The V segment lost 4 bases and the J segment 5 bases; nucleotides outside the gene matches: 6. The length of the CDR3 is 15 residues. Germline values: CDR1 SGDLS, CDR2 YYNGEE. In nucleotides, the CDR3 is TGTGCCAGCAGCTCTGGGACAGGGGGCGATACTGAAGCTTTCTTT. This codes for CASSSGTGGDTEAFF. The complete variable domain, with remaining parts taken from reference TRBV9 and TRBJ1-1, reads DSGVTQTPKHLITATGQRVTLRCSPRSGDLSVYWYQQSLDQGLQFLIQYYNGEERAKGNILERFSAQQFPDLHSELNLSSLELGDSALYFCASSSGTGGDTEAFFGQGTRLTVV.

This clone was observed once. The rearrangement joins TRBV4-3 to TRBJ2-1; D unresolved. Germline CDR1 is LGHNA and CDR2 is YSLEER. V was pared by 1 base and J by 5 bases, with 12 bases between. The CDR3 runs 15 residues. CDR3 in amino acids: CASSQVKSFNNEQFF. CDR3 coding DNA: TGCGCCAGCAGCCAAGTAAAATCCTTTAACAATGAGCAGTTCTTC.

The rearrangement uses TRBV6-5 and TRBJ2-1; TRBD1 aligns across 7 bases. CDR1 is MNHEY and CDR2 is SVGAGI in the germline V gene. CDR3 size: 13 residues. J was trimmed by 7 bases and V by 4 bases; bases with no gene match: 4. For the CDR3, the DNA is TGTGCCAGCAGTTTCCCACAGGGGAATGAGCAGTTCTTC. Protein product: CASSFPQGNEQFF.

This clone has just one count. The chain couples TRBV6-6 to TRBJ1-1; D is perhaps TRBD1 (5 bases). Germline loops: CDR1 MNHNY, CDR2 SVGAGI (reference sequence). The CDR3 is 14 amino acids. Trimming removed 7 bases at V and 1 base at J, with 13 bases between. The CDR3: CASIMGRTNTEAFF. The CDR3 DNA is TGTGCCAGCATCATGGGACGTACGAACACTGAAGCTTTCTTT.

The V and J genes are TRBV27 and TRBJ1-4; D uncertain. CDR3 length: 13 amino acids. Trimming shortened V by 6 bases and J by 8 bases, and 13 bases separated the two germline ends. The germline V gene encodes CDR1 MNHEY and CDR2 SMNVEV (reference sequence). This chain's CDR3 is CASSLGVREKLFF. The CDR3, as DNA: TGTGCCAGCAGCCTTGGGGTACGGGAAAAACTGTTTTTT.

V usage is TRBV5-1 and J usage is TRBJ1-1; D is undetermined. The CDR3 extends over 13 amino acids. The V gene's germline CDR1 is SGHRS and CDR2 YFSETQ. Trimming stripped 0 bases from V and 2 bases from J, with 5 bases between. CDR3 sequence reads: CASSLDFNTEAFF. The CDR3, as DNA: TGCGCCAGCAGCTTGGACTTTAACACTGAAGCTTTCTTT.

The chain uses TRBV19 and TRBJ1-5; 8 bases are a match to TRBD1. The J segment lost 3 bases and the V segment lost 3 bases, leaving 4 bases of the junction unmatched. In germline, CDR1 is LNHDA, CDR2 SQIVND (reference sequence). The CDR3 is 15 amino acids. CDR3 nucleotides: TGTGCCAGTAGTATGGGACAGGCCTACAATCAGCCCCAGCATTTT. Its translation is CASSMGQAYNQPQHF.

The rearrangement uses TRBV7-9 and TRBJ2-5; D ambiguous. Trimming shortened V by 3 bases and J by 3 bases, and 8 bases separated the two germline ends. In germline, CDR1 is SEHNR, CDR2 FQNEAQ (reference sequence). The CDR3 is 13 residues long. CDR3 sequence: CASSFGGEETQYF. In DNA form, the CDR3 reads TGTGCCAGCAGCTTTGGCGGCGAAGAGACCCAGTACTTC.

The gene calls are TRBV23-1 and TRBJ2-7, with D possibly being TRBD1 (5 bases). TRBV23-1 qualifies as an ORF whose function is uncertain. The CDR3 has 13 amino acids. The V end was cut by 2 bases, the J end by 2 bases, with 7 bases between. CDR3 loop: CASSQGRAYEQYF. DNA of the CDR3: TGCGCCAGCAGTCAAGGCAGGGCCTACGAGCAGTACTTC.

On this clone: This specimen includes other DNA sequences encoding the same CDR3. The chain has TRBV2 and TRBJ2-1, with 10 bases identical to TRBD2. V trimming: 4 bases; J trimming: 4 bases; junction bases outside the gene matches: 7. Germline V gene data show CDR1 as SNHLY and CDR2 as FYNNEI. This CDR3 has 16 residues. CDR3 sequence reads: CASSGPGLATYNEQFF. The CDR3 DNA sequence: TGTGCCAGCAGTGGACCGGGACTAGCGACTTACAATGAGCAGTTCTTC. The variable domain in full, completed from reference TRBV2 and TRBJ2-1, reads EPEVTQTPSHQVTQMGQEVILRCVPISNHLYFYWYRQILGQKVEFLVSFYNNEISEKSEIFDDQFSVERPDGSNFTLKIRSTKLEDSAMYFCASSGPGLATYNEQFFGPGTRLTVL.

The chain joins TRBV5-1 to TRBJ2-7; 7 nucleotides match TRBD1. CDR1 is SGHRS, CDR2 YFSETQ, per germline. V was pared by 1 base and J by 7 bases, with 14 bases of the junction left unmatched. The CDR3 extends over 16 amino acids. CDR3 in amino acids: CASSLLTGESGREQYF. The CDR3 nucleotides are TGCGCCAGCAGCTTGCTTACAGGGGAATCTGGGAGAGAGCAGTACTTC.

The CDR3 nucleotides are TGCGCCAGCAGCCGAATAGACAGGGCTACCTACAATGAGCAGTTCTTC. Translated: CASSRIDRATYNEQFF. V usage is TRBV4-3 and J usage is TRBJ2-1, with TRBD1 identical over 7 bases. Trimming at V came to 4 bases and at J to 2 bases, leaving 8 bases not matched to a gene. Germline V lookup: CDR1 LGHNA, CDR2 YSLEER. The CDR3 runs 16 residues.

This clone occurred a few times. V usage is TRBV9 and J usage is TRBJ1-3; D might be TRBD1 (6 bases). The V and J ends lost 0 bases and 4 bases respectively, with 11 bases between them. Germline V gene sequence: CDR1 SGDLS, CDR2 YYNGEE. This CDR3 has 15 residues. CDR3 bases: TGTGCCAGCAGCGTAGGGCACAGGGTCGGAAACACCATATATTTT. The encoded protein is CASSVGHRVGNTIYF.

The chain joins TRBV13 to TRBJ1-1; 9 nucleotides agree with TRBD1. CDR3 size: 15 residues. Losses at the gene ends were 5 bases for V and 4 bases for J; bases not matched to a gene: 8. The germline V gene encodes CDR1 PRHDT and CDR2 FYEKMQ (reference sequence). The CDR3 bases are TGTGCCAGCAGCCAAGCGGGACAGGGCCTCACTGAAGCTTTCTTT. This translates into CASSQAGQGLTEAFF.

This clone was picked up one time. The chain couples TRBV29-1 to TRBJ2-2; D is undetermined. From germline, CDR1 is SQVTM and CDR2 ANQGSEA. This CDR3 region has 14 residues. Trimming left V 7 bases short and J 7 bases short, with 19 bases between. The CDR3 DNA reads TGCAGCGCCAATCCGTCGGGTTTTGGCGGGGAGCTGTTTTTT. Its protein product is CSANPSGFGGELFF.

The rearrangement joins TRBV18 to TRBJ1-1; 10 bases are shared with TRBD1. The V and J ends lost 2 bases and 0 bases, in that order; junction bases with no gene match: 0. The CDR3 contains 15 residues. Germline assignment: CDR1 KGHSH and CDR2 LQKENI. The CDR3 region is CASSPDRGLNTEAFF. The CDR3 DNA follows: TGTGCCAGCTCACCAGACAGGGGGCTGAACACTGAAGCTTTCTTT.